This T cell receptor (beta chain) was sequenced during a study of cytomegalovirus exposure and HLA in healthy donors. About the research overall: The approximately 120 validation repertoires were reported in a later analysis to have been generated on the same platform as the roughly 670 first-cohort repertoires.

A roughly 120-subject validation cohort, separate from the approximately 670-subject first cohort, supplied the donors. Produced via immunoSEQ multiplex PCR; TCRdb's table is partial and in-frame only. Of approximately 70,000 clones in the sample, approximately 94% were seen once. The sample consisted of PBMCs. The TCR sequence derives from a woman between 18 and 30 years old in good health and CMV-seronegative.

CDR3 region: CASSLGTSGGTDTQYF. The CDR3 nucleotides read TGCGCCAGCAGCCTTGGGACTAGCGGGGGCACAGATACGCAGTATTTT. The gene calls are TRBV10-1 and TRBJ2-3; TRBD2 matches at 13 bases. J lost 1 base, V lost 6 bases, and 4 bases had no gene match. CDR1 and CDR2 (germline): WNHNN, SYGVQD (reference sequence). This CDR3 region has 16 residues.